The source of this TCR beta chain is a study of cytomegalovirus exposure and HLA in healthy donors. This CDR3 contains 16 residues. Germline CDR1 is MGHRA and CDR2 is YSYEKL. V was clipped by 3 bases and J by 9 bases, with 24 bases between them. Vbeta (60) and Jbeta (13) primers were used in the PCR. Method: immunoSEQ multiplex PCR; TCRdb's copy keeps in-frame clones and lacks some. The table shows tens of thousands of clones, with around 80% occurring only once. This TCR came from a man over 45 in good health and CMV-seronegative. The V and J genes are TRBV4-1 and TRBJ2-7; D perhaps matches TRBD2 (5 bases). The sample taken for sequencing was PBMCs. Written as DNA, the CDR3 is TGCGCCAGCAGCCAGCACGGTCAGGACGGGATCGAAGGGCAGTACTTC. The encoded protein is CASSQHGQDGIEGQYF.